The subject of this entry is one T cell receptor (beta chain). Its specificity is unknown. Libraries were prepared by immunoSEQ multiplex PCR; TCRdb keeps only in-frame clonotypes and omits some of them. The table has 650,000 to 700,000 clones, 90% seen once. The data stem from a study of shared clonotypes between healthy human individuals. Study results and limitations: Naive subsets generally exceeded memory subsets in estimated richness. Generation probabilities were higher for clonotypes shared across all four sorted-subset donors than for unshared ones.

The source material was memory CD8+ T cells from PBMCs. As for subset: CD45RO+ cells pooled with CCR7-negative TemRA cells. The clonotype originates from a man between 18 and 29 years old in good health. Some clones in this sample may be carry-over from other donors' samples.

The CDR3 spells CASSLSKREYRDEQFF. The DNA for the CDR3 is TGCGCCAGCAGCTTGTCTAAGCGGGAGTATCGCGATGAGCAGTTCTTC. The V call is TRBV5-1, the J call TRBJ2-1, with 8 bases fitting TRBD2. Germline V lookup: CDR1 SGHRS, CDR2 YFSETQ. This CDR3 has 16 amino acids. After removal of 1 base from V and 8 bases from J, the junction contained 11 bases not matched to a gene.